There are a few counts of the clone carrying this TCR beta chain. Its antigen is still unknown. The data stem from a study of identical twins. Study conclusions and caveats: In cord blood, abundant beta clonotypes had fewer insertions; memory showed no trend. The study found weaker excess twin sharing in beta out-of-frame sequences.

The J segment lost 5 bases and the V segment lost 4 bases, leaving 8 bases of the junction unmatched. This CDR3 has 16 residues. CDR1 MNHEY and CDR2 SVGAGI come from the germline V gene. Template switching created a universal primer site, and the cDNA included unique molecular identifiers. MiXCR, run by TCRdb on the 5' RACE reads, gives a single entry per CDR3 protein. The data hold approximately 620,000 distinct CDR3 sequences, with 8.6% observed a single time. These sequences were also reported in another study, on yellow fever vaccine responses in identical twins.

The material sequenced was PBMCs. The TCR was taken from a woman between 18 and 29 years old in good health. The chain couples TRBV6-5 to TRBJ2-1; 10 nucleotides match TRBD2. In DNA, the CDR3 is TGTGCCAGCAGTTCCCTCGTAGCGGGAGGCAACAATGAGCAGTTCTTC. Translation: CASSSLVAGGNNEQFF.